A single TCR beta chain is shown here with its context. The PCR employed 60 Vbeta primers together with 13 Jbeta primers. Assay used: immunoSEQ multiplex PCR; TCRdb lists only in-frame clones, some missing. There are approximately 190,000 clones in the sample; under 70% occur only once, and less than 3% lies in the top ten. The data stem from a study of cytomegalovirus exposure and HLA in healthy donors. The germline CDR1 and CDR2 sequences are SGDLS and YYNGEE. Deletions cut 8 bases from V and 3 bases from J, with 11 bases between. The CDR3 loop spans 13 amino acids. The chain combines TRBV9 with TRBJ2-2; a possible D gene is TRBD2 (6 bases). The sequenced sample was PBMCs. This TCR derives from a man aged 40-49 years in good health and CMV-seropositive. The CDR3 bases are TGTGCCAGTTTAGCGGAGTACACCGGGGAGCTGTTTTTT. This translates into CASLAEYTGELFF.